A selection of T cell receptor beta chains follows, all from one sample in a study of blood T cell repertoires in COVID-19. Generated by immunoSEQ multiplex PCR, the TCRdb table keeps only in-frame clones and is missing some. The sample shows 200,000 to 250,000 clones, about 79% of them seen only once. The specimen sequenced was PBMCs or T cells enriched from blood (not recorded which). Receptors originate from a woman in her fifties or sixties who had recovered from COVID-19. CDR3s include the opening cysteine and the closing phenylalanine or tryptophan. D genes are given only for firm matches. Some rows have no size entry. The others give once, few or many, or a class for an expanded clone.

v_call,j_call,d_call,clone_size,cdr3_aa,cdr3_nt
TRBV6-6,TRBJ1-6,-,-,CASHGPPGSPLHF,TGTGCCAGCCACGGGCCCCCGGGGTCACCCCTCCACTTT
TRBV3-1/TRBV3-2,TRBJ2-5,-,once,CASSTTGLRTQYF,TGTGCCAGCAGCACGACAGGTCTAAGGACCCAGTACTTC
TRBV20-1,TRBJ2-3,-,-,CSAQTRDTQYF,TGCAGTGCTCAGACTCGAGATACGCAGTATTTT
TRBV14,TRBJ2-2,TRBD1,-,CASSHPGDRGTGELFF,TGTGCCAGCAGCCACCCGGGGGACAGGGGGACCGGGGAGCTGTTTTTT
TRBV4-1,TRBJ2-5,-,-,CASSQEPSTGFYQETQYF,TGCGCCAGCAGCCAAGAGCCTTCTACAGGGTTTTACCAAGAGACCCAGTACTTC
TRBV2,TRBJ1-1,-,-,CASSEQREYTEAFF,TGTGCCAGCAGTGAACAGAGGGAATACACTGAAGCTTTCTTT
TRBV7-2,TRBJ2-2,TRBD2,-,CASTIGGGTGELFF,TGTGCCAGCACTATCGGGGGGGGCACCGGGGAGCTGTTTTTT
TRBV6-4,TRBJ2-1,TRBD2,-,CASSDRGLGINEQFF,TGTGCCAGCAGTGACCGTGGACTAGGCATTAATGAGCAGTTCTTC
TRBV27,TRBJ1-1,-,-,CASRLTGGQGGTEAFF,TGTGCCAGCAGACTCACGGGGGGGCAGGGAGGCACTGAAGCTTTCTTT
TRBV7-2,TRBJ1-3,-,few,CASSFGGHSGNTIYF,TGTGCCAGCAGCTTCGGGGGTCACTCTGGAAACACCATATATTTT
TRBV19,TRBJ1-1,-,-,CASTPDNRGTEAFF,TGTGCCAGTACCCCGGACAATAGGGGAACTGAAGCTTTCTTT
TRBV19,TRBJ1-1,-,once,CASSIDGSTEAFF,TGTGCCAGTAGTATTGATGGCAGCACTGAAGCTTTCTTT
TRBV19,TRBJ1-1,TRBD1,-,CASSMGQRLTEAFF,TGTGCCAGTAGTATGGGACAGAGACTCACTGAAGCTTTCTTT
TRBV19,TRBJ1-4,-,few,CASSISSGVRGEKLFF,TGTGCCAGTAGTATATCCTCGGGGGTGAGGGGTGAAAAACTGTTTTTT
TRBV7-2,TRBJ2-7,TRBD1,-,CASSRDRSPYEQYF,TGTGCCAGCAGCCGGGACAGGAGTCCCTACGAGCAGTACTTC
TRBV5-6,TRBJ1-2,TRBD1,-,CASSKGQGGGYTF,TGTGCCAGCAGCAAGGGACAGGGGGGTGGCTACACCTTC
TRBV29-1,TRBJ2-1,TRBD1,-,CSVDPTGHNEQFF,TGCAGCGTTGACCCGACAGGGCACAATGAGCAGTTCTTC
TRBV19,TRBJ2-1,TRBD2,-,CASSMSGGRMNEQFF,TGTGCCAGTAGTATGTCTGGCGGGAGAATGAATGAGCAGTTCTTC
TRBV29-1,TRBJ2-5,TRBD1,once,CSVTDRAGETQYF,TGCAGCGTCACCGACAGGGCAGGGGAGACCCAGTACTTC
TRBV7-9,TRBJ1-6,-,once,CASSAGPRSPGGSSLHF,TGTGCCAGCAGCGCCGGACCGCGGTCTCCCGGGGGATCATCCCTCCACTTT
TRBV5-6,TRBJ1-2,-,-,CASGGRGFYYGYTF,TGTGCCAGCGGGGGCAGGGGCTTTTACTATGGCTACACCTTC
TRBV18,TRBJ1-4,TRBD1,-,CASSPEQGPEKLFF,TGTGCCAGCTCACCAGAACAGGGGCCTGAAAAACTGTTTTTT
TRBV5-4,TRBJ2-7,-,-,CASSLAPAREQYF,TGTGCCAGCAGCCTCGCGCCCGCGCGCGAGCAGTACTTC
TRBV6-4,TRBJ2-1,-,-,CASSDSGGSNEQFF,TGTGCCAGCAGTGACTCGGGGGGTTCCAATGAGCAGTTCTTC
TRBV10-1,TRBJ1-1,-,-,CASRATGTSTEAFF,TGCGCCAGCAGGGCAACAGGGACCAGCACTGAAGCTTTCTTT
TRBV6-2/TRBV6-3,TRBJ1-5,TRBD1,-,CASSPGQGTRPQHF,TGTGCCAGCAGTCCCGGACAGGGCACGCGGCCCCAGCATTTT
TRBV7-2,TRBJ2-7,TRBD2,-,CASSFRGGVYEQYF,TGTGCCAGCAGCTTCCGCGGGGGGGTCTACGAGCAGTACTTC
TRBV9,TRBJ1-1,-,-,CASSVAEDLNTEAFF,TGTGCCAGCAGCGTAGCGGAGGACTTGAACACTGAAGCTTTCTTT
TRBV4-2,TRBJ1-2,-,once,CASSQDRYGYTF,TGTGCCAGCAGCCAAGATCGGTATGGCTACACCTTC
TRBV5-4,TRBJ1-1,-,-,CASSSGGRVDNTEAFF,TGTGCCAGCAGCTCTGGGGGCAGGGTGGATAACACTGAAGCTTTCTTT
TRBV11-2,TRBJ2-7,-,once,CASSFSVYEQYF,TGTGCCAGCAGCTTTAGTGTCTACGAGCAGTACTTC
TRBV6-2/TRBV6-3,TRBJ1-6,-,-,CASSQRLDSPLHF,TGTGCCAGCAGTCAGAGGCTAGATTCACCCCTCCACTTT
TRBV6-4,TRBJ2-5,-,-,CASSHPSGETQYF,TGTGCCAGCAGCCATCCCTCAGGGGAGACCCAGTACTTC
TRBV20-1,TRBJ2-7,-,-,CSAPVSYEQYF,TGCAGTGCCCCGGTATCCTACGAGCAGTACTTC
TRBV6-5,TRBJ1-2,TRBD1,-,CASSYLTGGGGYTF,TGTGCCAGCAGTTACCTAACAGGGGGAGGAGGCTACACCTTC
TRBV7-2,TRBJ2-7,-,-,CASSLVPLTHEQYF,TGTGCCAGCAGCTTAGTACCCTTGACACACGAGCAGTACTTC
TRBV7-8,TRBJ1-1,TRBD1,once,CASSLEGTGGIITEAFF,TGTGCCAGCAGCTTAGAAGGGACAGGGGGTATTATCACTGAAGCTTTCTTT
TRBV6-2/TRBV6-3,TRBJ2-2,TRBD2,-,CASSYSAGGRDTGELFF,TGTGCCAGCAGTTACTCAGCGGGGGGGCGAGACACCGGGGAGCTGTTTTTT
TRBV6-5,TRBJ2-5,TRBD2,-,CASSYSPTSGKETQYF,TGTGCCAGCAGTTACTCCCCGACTAGCGGAAAAGAGACCCAGTACTTC
TRBV7-8,TRBJ2-7,TRBD2,-,CASSLNGGERYEQYF,TGTGCCAGCAGCTTGAACGGGGGGGAACGTTACGAGCAGTACTTC
TRBV29-1,TRBJ2-7,TRBD1,-,CSVATGGGEQYF,TGCAGCGTCGCTACAGGGGGCGGCGAGCAGTACTTC
TRBV9,TRBJ1-1,-,few,CASSVQYTTEAFF,TGTGCCAGCAGCGTCCAGTATACCACTGAAGCTTTCTTT
TRBV12-5,TRBJ2-7,TRBD1,-,CASGPTGPREQYF,TGTGCTAGTGGGCCGACAGGGCCTCGCGAGCAGTACTTC
TRBV6-1,TRBJ2-5,TRBD1,-,CASSDGQGIAETQYF,TGTGCCAGCAGTGACGGACAGGGGATTGCGGAGACCCAGTACTTC
TRBV12-3/TRBV12-4,TRBJ1-2,-,many,CASAYREAGYTF,TGTGCCAGCGCATATAGGGAGGCTGGCTACACCTTC